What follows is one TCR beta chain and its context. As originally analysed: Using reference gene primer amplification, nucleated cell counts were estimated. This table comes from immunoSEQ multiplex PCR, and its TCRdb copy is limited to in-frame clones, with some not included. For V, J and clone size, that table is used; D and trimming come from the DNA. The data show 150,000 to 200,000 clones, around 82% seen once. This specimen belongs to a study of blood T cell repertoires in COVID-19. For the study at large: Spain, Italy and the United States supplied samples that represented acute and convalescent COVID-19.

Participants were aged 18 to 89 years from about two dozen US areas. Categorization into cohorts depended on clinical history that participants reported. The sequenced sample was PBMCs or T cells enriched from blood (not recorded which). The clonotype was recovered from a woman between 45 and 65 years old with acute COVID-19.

The CDR3 region is CASRYNQGSYGYTF. CDR3 sequence (DNA): TGTGCCAGCAGGTACAATCAGGGGAGTTATGGCTACACCTTC. V is TRBV6-5 and J is TRBJ1-2, with D perhaps TRBD1 (6 bases). CDR3 length: 14 amino acids. Trimming removed 6 bases at V and 5 bases at J, with 16 bases between. Germline CDR1 and CDR2: MNHEY and SVGAGI.